The 16 T cell receptor beta chains reported below all come from one sample, sequenced in a study of blood T cell repertoires in COVID-19. TCRdb's table, derived via immunoSEQ multiplex PCR, lists solely in-frame clones and lacks some. Counted here are hundreds of thousands of clones, around 90% occurring once; the ten biggest clones make up about 2.2%. Sample: peripheral blood. The receptors derive from a woman between 50 and 59 years old who had recovered from COVID-19.

This sequence joins TRBV4-2 and TRBJ2-5; D may be TRBD2 (6 bases). Germline V lookup: CDR1 LGHNA, CDR2 YNFKEQ. V was trimmed by 4 bases and J by 2 bases, leaving 14 bases between them. The CDR3 has 15 amino acids. The CDR3 reads CASSPFEAGQETQYF. CDR3 DNA sequence: TGTGCCAGCAGCCCCTTCGAGGCGGGACAAGAGACCCAGTACTTC.

This clone was picked up one time. The chain uses TRBV7-9 and TRBJ2-7; D is unclear. V shed 1 base and J shed 12 bases, with 13 bases lying between them. The CDR3 sequence is 12 residues long. Germline values: CDR1 SEHNR, CDR2 FQNEAQ (reference sequence). CDR3 sequence reads: CASSLDSLPWYF. In nucleotides, the CDR3 is TGTGCCAGCAGCTTAGACAGCCTCCCCTGGTACTTC.

V gene TRBV4-3 combines with J gene TRBJ1-5; possibly TRBD1 for D (6 bases). V was shortened by 4 bases and J by 0 bases, with 16 bases between the two germline ends. The CDR3 is 17 residues long. From germline, CDR1 is LGHNA and CDR2 YSLEER. CDR3 region: CASSLTAGRGSNQPQHF. CDR3 coding DNA: TGCGCCAGCAGCCTGACTGCAGGCAGGGGTAGCAATCAGCCCCAGCATTTT.

The CDR3 region is CASSPLRPAGTGELFF. CDR3 DNA: TGTGCCAGCAGCCCCCTACGGCCGGCGGGCACCGGGGAGCTGTTTTTT. The chain carries TRBV3-1 (or the pseudogene TRBV3-2) and TRBJ2-2; the D gene is possibly TRBD2 (5 bases). Deletions cut 4 bases from V and 4 bases from J, with 16 bases between. The germline V gene has CDR1 LGHDT and CDR2 YNNKEL (reference sequence). The CDR3 consists of 16 residues.

This clone has only a few counts. V gene TRBV5-1 combines with J gene TRBJ2-3; D is possibly TRBD1 (5 bases). This CDR3 region has 16 residues. Germline V gene sequence: CDR1 SGHRS, CDR2 YFSETQ. The V gene lost 0 bases and the J gene lost 3 bases, with 14 bases spanning the gap. The CDR3 nucleotides read TGCGCCAGCAGCTTGGGGGCAGGGCTTTTGACAGATACGCAGTATTTT. Amino acid sequence: CASSLGAGLLTDTQYF. Combining the CDR3 with reference TRBV5-1 and TRBJ2-3 gives the whole variable domain KAGVTQTPRYLIKTRGQQVTLSCSPISGHRSVSWYQQTPGQGLQFLFEYFSETQRNKGNFPGRFSGRQFSNSRSEMNVSTLELGDSALYLCASSLGAGLLTDTQYFGPGTRLTVL.

The rearrangement joins TRBV2 to TRBJ1-1, with TRBD1 matching 7 bases. The CDR3 extends over 14 amino acids. J gave up 6 bases and V 2 bases, and 6 bases lay outside the gene matches. The germline V gene has CDR1 SNHLY and CDR2 FYNNEI. The CDR3 region is CASSEYRDSPEAFF. The CDR3 region has the DNA TGTGCCAGCAGTGAATACCGGGACAGCCCTGAAGCTTTCTTT.

Remarks on this clone: The junction differs from germline at one of its ends, possibly a read error. The genes are TRBV18 and TRBJ2-1; tentative D call: TRBD2 (6 bases). The germline V gene has CDR1 KGHSH and CDR2 LQKENI. This CDR3 spans 13 amino acids. The DNA for the CDR3 is TGTGCCAGCACACCGGACGGGGAGGATGAGCAGTTCTTC. This encodes CASTPDGEDEQFF.

This clone was counted a few times. The J gene is TRBJ1-1, the V gene TRBV29-1; perhaps TRBD1 as D (5 bases). The V gene lost 4 bases and the J gene lost 1 base, with 16 bases spanning the gap. The CDR3 runs to 15 residues. CDR1 and CDR2 from the germline V gene are SQVTM and ANQGSEA. This CDR3 reads CSVASPGRGNTEAFF. Written as DNA, the CDR3 is TGCAGCGTTGCTTCCCCAGGGCGGGGGAACACTGAAGCTTTCTTT. The variable domain in full, with the rest retrieved from reference TRBV29-1 and TRBJ1-1, is SAVISQKPSRDICQRGTSLTIQCQVDSQVTMMFWYRQQPGQSLTLIATANQGSEATYESGFVIDKFPISRPNLTFSTLTVSNMSPEDSSIYLCSVASPGRGNTEAFFGQGTRLTVV.

The J gene is TRBJ2-7, the V gene TRBV6-1; perhaps TRBD2 as D (7 bases). The CDR3 spans 15 residues. Trimming took off 2 bases at V and 2 bases at J, with 13 bases between the two ends. CDR1 is MNHNS and CDR2 is SASEGT in the germline V gene. CDR3 in amino acids: CASSERGGGPYEQYF. The DNA of the CDR3 is TGTGCCAGCAGTGAACGAGGGGGGGGCCCCTACGAGCAGTACTTC.

Written as DNA, the CDR3 is TGTGCCAGCAGCCAATCGACAGTCGCGAACACCGGGGAGCTGTTTTTT. Encoded protein: CASSQSTVANTGELFF. The chain has TRBV4-2 and TRBJ2-2; D might be TRBD1 (5 bases). Germline CDR1 reads LGHNA; CDR2 reads YNFKEQ. The CDR3 length is 16 residues. Trimming shortened V by 2 bases and J by 0 bases, and 10 bases separated the two germline ends.

The genes are TRBV4-3 and TRBJ1-6; 9 bases agree with TRBD1. The junction had 2 bases not matched to a gene; V was cut back by 3 bases and J by 5 bases. Germline CDR1 reads LGHNA; CDR2 reads YSLEER. This CDR3 is 15 amino acids long. The chain's CDR3 is CASSQGQGDNSPLHF. CDR3 nucleotide sequence: TGCGCCAGCAGCCAGGGACAGGGAGATAATTCACCCCTCCACTTT.

This clone was observed once. This chain connects TRBV19 to TRBJ2-1; 11 positions match TRBD1. The germline gives CDR1 LNHDA, CDR2 SQIVND (reference sequence). CDR3 length: 13 residues. The V gene end was trimmed by 9 bases and the J gene end by 9 bases; junction bases not matched to a gene: 7. The CDR3 coding sequence is TGTGCCAGCCGGGACAGGGGGTTCGGTGAGCAGTTCTTC. It is translated as CASRDRGFGEQFF.

The genes are TRBV7-2 and TRBJ2-5; the match to TRBD1 covers 7 bases. Germline CDR1 reads SGHTA; CDR2 reads FQGNSA. The V and J ends lost 1 base and 4 bases, in that order; junction bases with no gene match: 6. This CDR3 has 15 residues. CDR3: CASSLVLTGRETQYF. The CDR3 coding sequence is TGTGCCAGCAGCTTAGTTTTGACAGGGCGAGAGACCCAGTACTTC.

The V call is TRBV5-6, the J call TRBJ1-2; the match to TRBD1 covers 9 bases. CDR1 SGHDT and CDR2 YYEEEE come from the germline V gene. The CDR3 has 14 amino acids. The ends lost 3 bases at V and 8 bases at J; junction bases unmatched: 8. This chain's CDR3 is CASSSYRGLEGYTF. CDR3 DNA: TGTGCCAGCAGCTCGTACAGGGGGCTAGAGGGCTACACCTTC.

The V gene is TRBV18, the J gene TRBJ1-2; 10 bases agree with TRBD1. V shed 6 bases, J shed 8 bases, and the junction held 9 bases outside the gene matches. This CDR3 region has 14 residues. CDR1 KGHSH and CDR2 LQKENI come from the germline V gene. The CDR3 reads CASSRTRTGGGYTF. DNA for the CDR3: TGTGCCAGCTCTCGCACCCGGACAGGGGGAGGCTACACCTTC.

The chain uses TRBV6-5 and TRBJ1-2; the D gene is possibly TRBD1 (5 bases). The CDR3 totals 14 residues. Germline-derived CDR1 and CDR2 are MNHEY and SVGAGI. V was trimmed by 6 bases and J by 7 bases, leaving 18 bases between them. The CDR3 reads CASRPHGGVRGYTF. The CDR3 coding sequence is TGTGCCAGCAGACCGCACGGGGGAGTACGTGGCTACACCTTC.